These T cell receptor beta chains were read from a single sample in a study of human T cells and chemical hapten exposure. TCRdb reanalysed the RACE reads using MiXCR and keeps one entry per CDR3 protein. The sample contains 40,000 to 45,000 distinct CDR3 sequences, 8% to 9.5% of which appear only once. Sample: whole blood, taken in connection with sensitization to the hapten diphenylcyclopropenone (DPC). These receptor sequences come from a woman in her thirties or forties with alopecia areata. Some clones in this sample may be carry-over from other donors' samples. Each CDR3 is given with its conserved first and last residue. Fields, in order: CDR3 protein, CDR3 DNA, CDR3 length, J gene, D gene, clone size, V gene. A D gene is named only where the DNA matches it firmly. Clone size is stated in some rows and not others, as once, few, many or a class when expanded.

cdr3_aa: CASSTRQRTNTEAFF; cdr3_nt: TGTGCCAGCAGTACCCGACAGCGTACTAACACTGAAGCTTTCTTT; cdr3_length: 15; j_call: TRBJ1-1; d_call: NA; clone_size: many; v_call: TRBV25-1
cdr3_aa: CASSPQAGSYEQYF; cdr3_nt: TGCGCCAGCAGCCCTCAGGCAGGATCCTACGAGCAGTACTTC; cdr3_length: 14; j_call: TRBJ2-7; d_call: NA; clone_size: many; v_call: TRBV4-1
cdr3_aa: CASSYAGGGDGYTF; cdr3_nt: TGTGCCAGCAGTTACGCTGGAGGGGGGGATGGCTACACCTTC; cdr3_length: 14; j_call: TRBJ1-2; d_call: NA; clone_size: many; v_call: TRBV6-5
cdr3_aa: CASSWDRGSYEQYF; cdr3_nt: TGTGCCAGCAGCTGGGACAGGGGAAGCTACGAGCAGTACTTC; cdr3_length: 14; j_call: TRBJ2-7; d_call: TRBD1; clone_size: many; v_call: TRBV27
cdr3_aa: CASHAGTGGYEQYF; cdr3_nt: TGTGCCAGCCATGCCGGGACAGGGGGCTACGAGCAGTACTTC; cdr3_length: 14; j_call: TRBJ2-7; d_call: TRBD1; clone_size: few; v_call: TRBV28
cdr3_aa: CASSYQDYTEAFF; cdr3_nt: TGTGCCAGCAGTTACCAGGACTACACTGAAGCTTTCTTT; cdr3_length: 13; j_call: TRBJ1-1; d_call: NA; clone_size: few; v_call: TRBV6-2/TRBV6-3
cdr3_aa: CATSNGAAGAPLHF; cdr3_nt: TGCGCCACCAGTAATGGGGCCGCGGGAGCACCCCTCCACTTT; cdr3_length: 14; j_call: TRBJ1-6; d_call: NA; clone_size: few; v_call: TRBV5-1
cdr3_aa: CASSPGGGLEAFF; cdr3_nt: TGCGCCAGCAGCCCCGGAGGCGGCTTAGAAGCTTTCTTT; cdr3_length: 13; j_call: TRBJ1-1; d_call: NA; clone_size: many; v_call: TRBV5-1
cdr3_aa: CASSRRGDRGNGNTIYF; cdr3_nt: TGTGCCAGCAGCAGACGGGGGGACAGGGGCAATGGAAACACCATATATTTT; cdr3_length: 17; j_call: TRBJ1-3; d_call: TRBD1; clone_size: many; v_call: TRBV3-1
cdr3_aa: CSAPSPGTSPYEQYF; cdr3_nt: TGCAGTGCTCCTTCTCCCGGGACCTCTCCCTACGAGCAGTACTTC; cdr3_length: 15; j_call: TRBJ2-7; d_call: NA; clone_size: NA; v_call: TRBV20-1
cdr3_aa: CSARIGQKGVYGYTF; cdr3_nt: TGCAGTGCGCGCATTGGACAGAAAGGGGTCTATGGCTACACCTTC; cdr3_length: 15; j_call: TRBJ1-2; d_call: NA; clone_size: many; v_call: TRBV20-1
cdr3_aa: CASSVGPRDRQGTEAFF; cdr3_nt: TGTGCCAGCAGCGTCGGCCCACGGGACAGGCAAGGCACTGAAGCTTTCTTT; cdr3_length: 17; j_call: TRBJ1-1; d_call: TRBD1; clone_size: many; v_call: TRBV9
cdr3_aa: CASSMFGQPQHF; cdr3_nt: TGTGCCAGTAGTATGTTCGGTCAGCCCCAGCATTTT; cdr3_length: 12; j_call: TRBJ1-5; d_call: NA; clone_size: NA; v_call: TRBV19
cdr3_aa: CSASSTGPYNSPLHF; cdr3_nt: TGCAGTGCTAGTTCTACAGGTCCTTATAATTCACCCCTCCACTTT; cdr3_length: 15; j_call: TRBJ1-6; d_call: NA; clone_size: many; v_call: TRBV20-1
cdr3_aa: CASTSQVANTEAFF; cdr3_nt: TGTGCCAGCACATCCCAGGTGGCGAACACTGAAGCTTTCTTT; cdr3_length: 14; j_call: TRBJ1-1; d_call: NA; clone_size: few; v_call: TRBV2
cdr3_aa: CAWSEWNYGYTF; cdr3_nt: TGTGCCTGGAGCGAATGGAACTATGGCTACACCTTC; cdr3_length: 12; j_call: TRBJ1-2; d_call: NA; clone_size: many; v_call: TRBV30
cdr3_aa: CSAQGQVDTGELFF; cdr3_nt: TGCAGCGCCCAGGGTCAGGTGGACACCGGGGAGCTGTTTTTT; cdr3_length: 14; j_call: TRBJ2-2; d_call: NA; clone_size: many; v_call: TRBV29-1
cdr3_aa: CASSLVGTELKPFF; cdr3_nt: TGTGCCAGCAGCTTGGTTGGGACGGAGCTAAAACCTTTCTTT; cdr3_length: 14; j_call: TRBJ1-1; d_call: NA; clone_size: many; v_call: TRBV5-4
cdr3_aa: CASGTTQGRPQHF; cdr3_nt: TGTGCCAGCGGTACAACTCAGGGGAGGCCCCAGCATTTT; cdr3_length: 13; j_call: TRBJ1-5; d_call: NA; clone_size: NA; v_call: TRBV6-5
cdr3_aa: CASSLAKQGARGYTF; cdr3_nt: TGTGCCAGCAGCTTAGCGAAACAGGGGGCGCGAGGCTACACCTTC; cdr3_length: 15; j_call: TRBJ1-2; d_call: TRBD1; clone_size: many; v_call: TRBV7-2
cdr3_aa: CASSPQNYYEQYF; cdr3_nt: TGTGCCAGCAGCCCCCAAAACTACTACGAGCAGTACTTC; cdr3_length: 13; j_call: TRBJ2-7; d_call: NA; clone_size: many; v_call: TRBV7-3
cdr3_aa: CAWSMGSLITYEQYF; cdr3_nt: TGTGCCTGGAGCATGGGCAGCCTCATAACCTACGAGCAGTACTTC; cdr3_length: 15; j_call: TRBJ2-7; d_call: NA; clone_size: many; v_call: TRBV30
cdr3_aa: CASSRGADTQYF; cdr3_nt: TGTGCCAGCAGCCGGGGGGCAGATACGCAGTATTTT; cdr3_length: 12; j_call: TRBJ2-3; d_call: TRBD2; clone_size: few; v_call: TRBV9